Listed below are T cell receptor beta chains from one sample, sequenced in a study of T cell changes during pregnancy in multiple sclerosis. Produced via immunoSEQ multiplex PCR; TCRdb's table is partial and in-frame only. The sample gives 70,000 to 95,000 clones, almost 95% of which show up once; 2% to 2.5% is in the top ten. The sequenced sample was peripheral blood, obtained in the third trimester of pregnancy. The receptors originated from a female donor with multiple sclerosis, enrolled in a pregnancy study. The CDR3 runs from the conserved cysteine through the conserved F or W. Fields, in order: CDR3 protein, CDR3 DNA, V gene, clone size, D gene, J gene. The D gene is left open where the match is weak. Clone size appears in some rows only: once, few, many, or a class for an expanded clone.

CDR3 protein: CASSFGSYEQYF
CDR3 DNA: TGTGCCAGCAGTTTTGGTAGCTACGAGCAGTACTTC
V gene: TRBV28
clone size: NA
D gene: NA
J gene: TRBJ2-7

CDR3 protein: CASSKLAGLTDTQYF
CDR3 DNA: TGTGCCAGCAGTAAGCTAGCGGGGCTCACAGATACGCAGTATTTT
V gene: TRBV28
clone size: NA
D gene: TRBD2
J gene: TRBJ2-3

CDR3 protein: CASTHGPILGEKLFF
CDR3 DNA: TGCGCCAGCACCCACGGTCCCATTCTAGGCGAAAAACTGTTTTTT
V gene: TRBV4-1
clone size: NA
D gene: NA
J gene: TRBJ1-4

CDR3 protein: CASRGVQGAWETQYF
CDR3 DNA: TGTGCCAGCCGAGGGGTACAGGGCGCGTGGGAGACCCAGTACTTC
V gene: TRBV7-6
clone size: NA
D gene: NA
J gene: TRBJ2-5

CDR3 protein: CASRLGLSRVSLVERSEKLFF
CDR3 DNA: TGTGCAAGTCGCTTAGGACTAAGCCGGGTCTCTTTGGTCGAGAGGAGTGAAAAACTGTTTTTT
V gene: TRBV12-2
clone size: many
D gene: NA
J gene: TRBJ1-4

CDR3 protein: CASSSFTSGRSNEQFF
CDR3 DNA: TGTGCCAGCAGTTCCTTCACTAGCGGGAGAAGCAATGAGCAGTTCTTC
V gene: TRBV28
clone size: NA
D gene: TRBD2
J gene: TRBJ2-1

CDR3 protein: CASSTGQGRETQYF
CDR3 DNA: TGCGCCAGCAGCACGGGACAGGGACGGGAGACCCAGTACTTC
V gene: TRBV5-1
clone size: NA
D gene: TRBD1
J gene: TRBJ2-5

CDR3 protein: CASTASGRKPGELFF
CDR3 DNA: TGTGCCAGCACCGCTAGCGGGAGAAAGCCCGGGGAGCTGTTTTTT
V gene: TRBV7-9
clone size: NA
D gene: TRBD2
J gene: TRBJ2-2

CDR3 protein: CASISTGENTEAFF
CDR3 DNA: TGTGCCAGTATTTCGACAGGGGAGAACACTGAAGCTTTCTTT
V gene: TRBV19
clone size: once
D gene: TRBD1
J gene: TRBJ1-1

CDR3 protein: CASSSTGGIETQYF
CDR3 DNA: TGTGCCAGCAGTTCGACAGGGGGGATAGAGACCCAGTACTTC
V gene: TRBV6-6
clone size: NA
D gene: TRBD1
J gene: TRBJ2-5

CDR3 protein: CASSSRLAETQYF
CDR3 DNA: TGTGCTAGCAGCTCCCGACTAGCGGAGACCCAGTACTTC
V gene: TRBV7-7
clone size: once
D gene: TRBD2
J gene: TRBJ2-5

CDR3 protein: CASSLSRGHEQYF
CDR3 DNA: TGTGCCAGCAGTTTATCGAGGGGGCACGAGCAGTACTTC
V gene: TRBV27
clone size: NA
D gene: TRBD1
J gene: TRBJ2-7

CDR3 protein: CASSMDRRNEQFF
CDR3 DNA: TGTGCCAGCAGTATGGACAGGCGGAATGAGCAGTTCTTC
V gene: TRBV7-6
clone size: NA
D gene: TRBD1
J gene: TRBJ2-1

CDR3 protein: CASSRQGFYGYTF
CDR3 DNA: TGTGCCAGCTCCAGACAGGGGTTCTATGGCTACACCTTC
V gene: TRBV11-2
clone size: NA
D gene: TRBD1
J gene: TRBJ1-2

CDR3 protein: CASTRGTGGYEQYF
CDR3 DNA: TGTGCCAGCACCCGAGGGACAGGGGGGTACGAGCAGTACTTC
V gene: TRBV6-1
clone size: NA
D gene: TRBD1
J gene: TRBJ2-7

CDR3 protein: CASSLDGLATIKNIQYF
CDR3 DNA: TGTGCCAGCAGCCTCGATGGTCTAGCAACTATCAAAAACATTCAGTACTTC
V gene: TRBV7-2
clone size: NA
D gene: NA
J gene: TRBJ2-4

CDR3 protein: CASSTTGTVYEQYF
CDR3 DNA: TGTGCCAGTAGCACAACCGGGACAGTCTACGAGCAGTACTTC
V gene: TRBV19
clone size: NA
D gene: TRBD1
J gene: TRBJ2-7

CDR3 protein: CASSEASGRYEQYF
CDR3 DNA: TGTGCCAGCAGTGAAGCCAGCGGGAGGTACGAGCAGTACTTC
V gene: TRBV2
clone size: once
D gene: TRBD2
J gene: TRBJ2-7

CDR3 protein: CSVGAALRTDTQYF
CDR3 DNA: TGCAGCGTTGGGGCAGCCCTTCGCACAGATACGCAGTATTTT
V gene: TRBV29-1
clone size: NA
D gene: NA
J gene: TRBJ2-3

CDR3 protein: CSSTAAAKLFF
CDR3 DNA: TGCAGTTCTACAGCGGCCGCAAAACTGTTTTTT
V gene: TRBV20-1
clone size: NA
D gene: NA
J gene: TRBJ1-4

CDR3 protein: CASSSGLAGVNEQFF
CDR3 DNA: TGTGCCAGCAGTTCGGGACTAGCGGGAGTCAATGAGCAGTTCTTC
V gene: TRBV27
clone size: NA
D gene: TRBD2
J gene: TRBJ2-1

CDR3 protein: CASSQEDRGADTQYF
CDR3 DNA: TGCGCCAGCAGCCAAGAGGACAGGGGGGCAGATACGCAGTATTTT
V gene: TRBV4-1
clone size: NA
D gene: TRBD1
J gene: TRBJ2-3

CDR3 protein: CASSQGFETQYF
CDR3 DNA: TGTGCCAGTAGTCAGGGCTTCGAGACCCAGTACTTC
V gene: TRBV19
clone size: NA
D gene: NA
J gene: TRBJ2-5

CDR3 protein: CASSFLAGGTDTQYF
CDR3 DNA: TGCGCCAGCAGCTTCTTGGCGGGAGGAACAGATACGCAGTATTTT
V gene: TRBV5-1
clone size: once
D gene: TRBD2
J gene: TRBJ2-3

CDR3 protein: CARGNSGTEAFF
CDR3 DNA: TGTGCCAGGGGGAACAGCGGCACTGAAGCTTTCTTT
V gene: TRBV6-6
clone size: NA
D gene: NA
J gene: TRBJ1-1

CDR3 protein: CASSRSGSPKETQYF
CDR3 DNA: TGTGCCAGCAGCCGTAGCGGGAGCCCCAAAGAGACCCAGTACTTC
V gene: TRBV7-2
clone size: NA
D gene: TRBD2
J gene: TRBJ2-5

CDR3 protein: CASSLITAGPFSYEQYF
CDR3 DNA: TGTGCCAGCAGCTTGATCACGGCAGGCCCCTTCTCCTACGAGCAGTACTTC
V gene: TRBV5-8
clone size: NA
D gene: NA
J gene: TRBJ2-7

CDR3 protein: CASSYTRNEQFF
CDR3 DNA: TGTGCCAGTAGCTATACCCGCAATGAGCAGTTCTTC
V gene: TRBV19
clone size: NA
D gene: NA
J gene: TRBJ2-1

CDR3 protein: CASSEGQVGNTIYF
CDR3 DNA: TGTGCCAGCAGCGAGGGACAGGTGGGAAACACCATATATTTT
V gene: TRBV9
clone size: NA
D gene: TRBD1
J gene: TRBJ1-3

CDR3 protein: CASSLIGADTQYF
CDR3 DNA: TGTGCCAGCAGTTTAATAGGAGCAGATACGCAGTATTTT
V gene: TRBV28
clone size: NA
D gene: NA
J gene: TRBJ2-3

CDR3 protein: CASSFRFYEQYF
CDR3 DNA: TGTGCCAGCAGTTTTAGATTCTACGAGCAGTACTTC
V gene: TRBV28
clone size: NA
D gene: NA
J gene: TRBJ2-7

CDR3 protein: CASSNRDRGYEQYF
CDR3 DNA: TGCGCCAGCAGCAACCGCGACAGGGGGTACGAGCAGTACTTC
V gene: TRBV4-1
clone size: NA
D gene: TRBD1
J gene: TRBJ2-7

CDR3 protein: CASSQLRTGFTEAFF
CDR3 DNA: TGTGCCAGCAGCCAACTACGGACAGGATTCACTGAAGCTTTCTTT
V gene: TRBV28
clone size: NA
D gene: TRBD1
J gene: TRBJ1-1

CDR3 protein: CASSWGDRENSPLHF
CDR3 DNA: TGTGCCAGCAGCTGGGGGGACAGGGAGAATTCACCCCTCCACTTT
V gene: TRBV5-6
clone size: once
D gene: TRBD1
J gene: TRBJ1-6

CDR3 protein: CASSSQGFPQKLFF
CDR3 DNA: TGTGCCAGCAGCTCACAGGGATTTCCTCAAAAACTGTTTTTT
V gene: TRBV7-8
clone size: once
D gene: NA
J gene: TRBJ1-4

CDR3 protein: CTTRTGGEETQYF
CDR3 DNA: TGCACAACGCGAACAGGGGGCGAAGAGACCCAGTACTTC
V gene: TRBV29-1
clone size: NA
D gene: TRBD1
J gene: TRBJ2-5

CDR3 protein: CASRGLAATSYEQYF
CDR3 DNA: TGTGCCAGCAGAGGACTAGCGGCAACCTCCTACGAGCAGTACTTC
V gene: TRBV6-5
clone size: NA
D gene: TRBD2
J gene: TRBJ2-7

CDR3 protein: CASSDLAASYEQYF
CDR3 DNA: TGCGCCAGCAGCGATCTAGCGGCCTCCTACGAGCAGTACTTC
V gene: TRBV5-1
clone size: few
D gene: TRBD2
J gene: TRBJ2-7

CDR3 protein: CASSLRQTYEQYF
CDR3 DNA: TGCGCCAGCAGCTTAAGACAGACCTACGAGCAGTACTTC
V gene: TRBV5-1
clone size: NA
D gene: NA
J gene: TRBJ2-7

CDR3 protein: CASRKQGAPTEAFF
CDR3 DNA: TGTGCCAGCAGGAAGCAGGGGGCCCCCACTGAAGCTTTCTTT
V gene: TRBV28
clone size: NA
D gene: TRBD1
J gene: TRBJ1-1

CDR3 protein: CASSPVAGSQETQYF
CDR3 DNA: TGTGCCAGCAGCCCCGTAGCGGGTTCTCAAGAGACCCAGTACTTC
V gene: TRBV7-3
clone size: NA
D gene: TRBD2
J gene: TRBJ2-5

CDR3 protein: CATSRPLGRGNTEAFF
CDR3 DNA: TGTGCCACCAGCAGACCCCTCGGCAGGGGGAACACTGAAGCTTTCTTT
V gene: TRBV15
clone size: NA
D gene: NA
J gene: TRBJ1-1

CDR3 protein: CASSGDRYSYEQYF
CDR3 DNA: TGTGCCAGCAGTGGGGACAGGTACTCCTACGAGCAGTACTTC
V gene: TRBV28
clone size: NA
D gene: TRBD1
J gene: TRBJ2-7

CDR3 protein: CASSPGQQYGYTF
CDR3 DNA: TGTGCCAGCAGCCCGGGACAGCAATATGGCTACACCTTC
V gene: TRBV7-8
clone size: NA
D gene: TRBD1
J gene: TRBJ1-2

CDR3 protein: CASSLMGLAGGSYNEQFF
CDR3 DNA: TGTGCCAGCAGCTTAATGGGACTAGCGGGAGGCTCCTACAATGAGCAGTTCTTC
V gene: TRBV7-3
clone size: NA
D gene: TRBD2
J gene: TRBJ2-1

CDR3 protein: CASSVDAGDITDTQYF
CDR3 DNA: TGTGCCAGCAGCGTAGATGCGGGAGATATCACAGATACGCAGTATTTT
V gene: TRBV9
clone size: NA
D gene: TRBD2
J gene: TRBJ2-3

CDR3 protein: CASSARQGLAGANVLTF
CDR3 DNA: TGTGCCAGCAGCGCCCGACAGGGGCTGGCTGGGGCCAACGTCCTGACTTTC
V gene: TRBV28
clone size: NA
D gene: TRBD1
J gene: TRBJ2-6

CDR3 protein: CASSQDQGAAGVTDTQYF
CDR3 DNA: TGCGCCAGCAGCCAAGATCAAGGGGCGGCCGGAGTCACAGATACGCAGTATTTT
V gene: TRBV4-1
clone size: NA
D gene: NA
J gene: TRBJ2-3

CDR3 protein: CATNRDREGYTF
CDR3 DNA: TGTGCCACCAACAGGGACCGGGAAGGCTACACCTTC
V gene: TRBV2
clone size: NA
D gene: NA
J gene: TRBJ1-2

CDR3 protein: CASSIPGQGYNEQFF
CDR3 DNA: TGTGCCAGCAGCATCCCGGGACAGGGGTACAATGAGCAGTTCTTC
V gene: TRBV7-6
clone size: few
D gene: TRBD1
J gene: TRBJ2-1

CDR3 protein: CASSFELGWNNEQFF
CDR3 DNA: TGCGCCAGCAGCTTTGAACTAGGGTGGAACAATGAGCAGTTCTTC
V gene: TRBV5-1
clone size: NA
D gene: NA
J gene: TRBJ2-1

CDR3 protein: CAISDGLPTEQFF
CDR3 DNA: TGTGCCATCAGTGATGGACTGCCGACTGAGCAGTTCTTC
V gene: TRBV10-3
clone size: once
D gene: NA
J gene: TRBJ2-1

CDR3 protein: CASSPPGLALGYEQYF
CDR3 DNA: TGTGCCAGCAGCCCCCCTGGACTAGCGCTGGGCTACGAGCAGTACTTC
V gene: TRBV7-2
clone size: NA
D gene: TRBD2
J gene: TRBJ2-7

CDR3 protein: CASSFDRAEAFF
CDR3 DNA: TGCGCCAGCAGTTTCGACAGGGCTGAAGCTTTCTTT
V gene: TRBV5-1
clone size: NA
D gene: TRBD1
J gene: TRBJ1-1

CDR3 protein: CASSVRDRGLRQPQHF
CDR3 DNA: TGTGCCAGCAGCGTACGGGACAGGGGGCTACGACAGCCCCAGCATTTT
V gene: TRBV5-8
clone size: NA
D gene: TRBD1
J gene: TRBJ1-5

CDR3 protein: CASSFGQDGQPQHF
CDR3 DNA: TGTGCCAGCAGCTTTGGACAGGATGGTCAGCCCCAGCATTTT
V gene: TRBV7-9
clone size: NA
D gene: TRBD1
J gene: TRBJ1-5